This T cell receptor (beta chain) was identified in a study of Tregs in tolerant kidney transplant recipients (dated by TCRdb to about 2019). The study in broad terms: Transplants used related donors with nonmyeloablative bone marrow transplantation; mixed chimerism was transient in the human trials. TCRbeta sequencing was used in the study to identify donor-specific regulatory T cells before combined kidney and bone marrow transplantation, and the identified cells were then tracked after transplant. Points the paper makes about the study in general: Biological reproducibility was not directly addressed, though technical replication error appeared minimal. The most biologically relevant and donor-specific TCRbeta repertoire appeared to be identified by expanding Tregs with activated donor B cells. PCR primers changed over time for some patients, so nucleotide-level comparison across those patients' samples was not possible. In tolerant patients, donor-specific Tregs expanded more than Tregs overall, which suggests antigen-driven rather than nonspecific expansion. Because only a small number of patients were included, the study had limitations, and the results will need to be validated in larger populations as well as under other immunosuppression protocols.

Worth noting for this clone: It has no known antigen specificity. The input lacks base qualities; no much larger clone sits a single base away.

The sample's time point label is to be understood as: blood sample drawn before combined kidney and bone marrow transplant. Thawed PBMCs were FACS-sorted into unstimulated Tregs (CD4+CD25+CD127-), CD4+ non-Tregs (CD4+CD25-), CD4 cells and CD8 cells. Prior to Treg sorting, thawed PBMCs were rested overnight at 37 degrees C with around 210 IU/ml IL-2. The patients were a handful of recipients of combined kidney and bone marrow transplants from the ITN036ST trial, and samples were available only for these trial subjects. Healthy control blood was separated into PBMCs by Ficoll density gradient and cryopreserved, and patient PBMCs were collected both before and after transplant. For TCRbeta CDR3 sequencing, genomic DNA from the sorted cells was extracted using the QIAGEN DNeasy Blood and Tissue Kit. High-throughput TCRbeta CDR3 sequencing, including PCR amplification with bias correction and internal controls, was performed commercially through immunoSEQ. As for the original processing: Unique productive TCRbeta sequences were defined by CDR3 nucleotide sequence where primers matched, otherwise by CDR3 amino acid sequence with Vbeta and Jbeta genes. As a correction for sorting error, sequences shared between sorted populations at a frequency ratio of 2:1 or less were discarded, and the remaining shared sequences were assigned to the higher population. Sequences were defined as donor-reactive when expanded at least 5-fold in CFSE-low cells versus unstimulated cells and present at a frequency of at least 0.01% in CFSE-low cells. Repertoire divergence was quantified by Jensen-Shannon divergence using the top 100 TCRbeta sequences ranked by frequency. When a sample had multiple sequencing runs, each run was corrected for sorting error separately and the runs were then pooled. The table comes from immuneACCESS by way of TCRdb, which keeps in-frame sequences with V and J called. Part of the clones is missing from these tables; in studies checked, under half for an unresolved V gene and the rest for unknown reasons. For V, J and clone size, that table is used; D and trimming come from the DNA. The table for this sample lists 55,000 to 70,000 clones; 75% to 90% of them were counted only once. Approximately 2.1% of the sample goes to the ten largest clones.

The CDR3 goes from the cysteine to the phenylalanine over 16 residues. The kept DNA is CDR3 alone, 48 bases in frame from the first base. CDR1 and CDR2 are drawn from the germline V gene (reference sequence): SGHKS, YYEKEE. V loses 3 bases, J loses 1 base, and the germline ends lie 15 bases apart. Specimen: Tregs from blood, collected before the transplant. This sequence originates from a human donor who received a combined kidney and bone marrow transplant. Recombination joined TRBV5-5 with TRBJ2-3; the D gene cannot be resolved reliably. The DNA sequence is given as TGTGCCAGCAGCTCATCCCCCCCTAGGGGCACAGATACGCAGTATTTT. Its protein reads: CASSSSPPRGTDTQYF. Where the CDR3 stops, the reference TRBV5-5 and TRBJ2-3 genes take over; the full variable domain is DAGVTQSPTHLIKTRGQQVTLRCSPISGHKSVSWYQQVLGQGPQFIFQYYEKEERGRGNFPDRFSARQFPNYSSELNVNALLLGDSALYLCASSSSPPRGTDTQYFGPGTRLTVL.